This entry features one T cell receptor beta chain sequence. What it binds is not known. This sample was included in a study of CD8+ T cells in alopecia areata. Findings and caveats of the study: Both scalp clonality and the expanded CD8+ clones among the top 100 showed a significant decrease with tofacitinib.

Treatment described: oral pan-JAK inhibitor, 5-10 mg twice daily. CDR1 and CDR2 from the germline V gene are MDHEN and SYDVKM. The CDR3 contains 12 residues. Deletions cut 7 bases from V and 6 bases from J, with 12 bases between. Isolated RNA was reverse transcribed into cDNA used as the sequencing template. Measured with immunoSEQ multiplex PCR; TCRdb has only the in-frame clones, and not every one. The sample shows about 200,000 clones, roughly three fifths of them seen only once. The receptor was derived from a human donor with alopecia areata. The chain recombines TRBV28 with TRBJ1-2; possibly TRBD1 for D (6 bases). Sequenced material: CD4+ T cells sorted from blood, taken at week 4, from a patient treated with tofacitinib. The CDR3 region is CASITGIHGYTF. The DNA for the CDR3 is TGTGCCAGCATAACAGGGATCCATGGCTACACCTTC.